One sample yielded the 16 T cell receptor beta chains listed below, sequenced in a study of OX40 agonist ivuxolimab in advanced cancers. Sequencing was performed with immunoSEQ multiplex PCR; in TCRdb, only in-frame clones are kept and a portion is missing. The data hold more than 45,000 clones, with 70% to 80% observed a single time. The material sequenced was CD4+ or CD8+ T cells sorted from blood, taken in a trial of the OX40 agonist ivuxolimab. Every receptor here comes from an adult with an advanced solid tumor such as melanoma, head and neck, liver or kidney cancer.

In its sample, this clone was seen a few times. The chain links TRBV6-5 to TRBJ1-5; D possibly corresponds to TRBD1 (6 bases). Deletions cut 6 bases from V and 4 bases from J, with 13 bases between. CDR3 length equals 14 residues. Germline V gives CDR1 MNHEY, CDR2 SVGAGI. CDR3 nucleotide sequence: TGTGCCAGCAGGCCCCCGGGACATAATCAGCCCCAGCATTTT. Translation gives CASRPPGHNQPQHF.

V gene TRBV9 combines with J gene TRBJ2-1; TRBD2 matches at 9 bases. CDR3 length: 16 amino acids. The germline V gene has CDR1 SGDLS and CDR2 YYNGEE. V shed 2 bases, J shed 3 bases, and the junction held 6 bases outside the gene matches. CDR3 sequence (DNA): TGTGCCAGCAGCGTGTCGAGCGGGAGGCGCTACAATGAGCAGTTCTTC. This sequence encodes CASSVSSGRRYNEQFF.

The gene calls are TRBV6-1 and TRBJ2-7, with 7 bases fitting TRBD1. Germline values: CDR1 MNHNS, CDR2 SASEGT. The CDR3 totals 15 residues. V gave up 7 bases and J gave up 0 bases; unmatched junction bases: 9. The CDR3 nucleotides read TGTGCCAGCAAGTCACAGGGGTCGAGCTCCTACGAGCAGTACTTC. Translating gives CASKSQGSSSYEQYF.

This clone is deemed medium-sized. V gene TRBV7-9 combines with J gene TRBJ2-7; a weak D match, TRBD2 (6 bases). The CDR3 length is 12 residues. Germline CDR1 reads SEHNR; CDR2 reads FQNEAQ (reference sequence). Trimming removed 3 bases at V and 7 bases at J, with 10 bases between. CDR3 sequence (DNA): TGTGCCAGCAGCTTCCTAGCGCTAGAGCAGTACTTC. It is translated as CASSFLALEQYF.

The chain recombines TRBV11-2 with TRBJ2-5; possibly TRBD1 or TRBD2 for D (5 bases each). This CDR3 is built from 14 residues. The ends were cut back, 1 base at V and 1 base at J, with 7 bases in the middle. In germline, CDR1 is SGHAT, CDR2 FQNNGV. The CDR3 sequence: CASSLGGFQETQYF. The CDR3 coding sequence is TGTGCCAGCAGCTTAGGGGGGTTCCAAGAGACCCAGTACTTC.

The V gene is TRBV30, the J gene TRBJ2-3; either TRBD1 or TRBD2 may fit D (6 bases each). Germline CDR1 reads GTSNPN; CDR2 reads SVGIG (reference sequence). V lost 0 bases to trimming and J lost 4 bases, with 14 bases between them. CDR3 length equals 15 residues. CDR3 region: CAWSVGGSLPDTQYF. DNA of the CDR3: TGTGCCTGGAGTGTAGGGGGGTCCCTCCCAGATACGCAGTATTTT.

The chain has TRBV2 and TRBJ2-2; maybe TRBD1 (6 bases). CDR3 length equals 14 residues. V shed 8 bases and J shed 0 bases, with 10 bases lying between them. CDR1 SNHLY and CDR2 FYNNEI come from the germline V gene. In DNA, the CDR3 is TGTGCCAGCCGGGACACTTCGAACACCGGGGAGCTGTTTTTT. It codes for CASRDTSNTGELFF.

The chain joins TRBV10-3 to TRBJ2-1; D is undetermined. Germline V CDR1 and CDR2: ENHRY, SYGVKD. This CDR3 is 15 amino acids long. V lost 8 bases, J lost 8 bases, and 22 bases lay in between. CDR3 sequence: CAISLRAPPEDEQFF. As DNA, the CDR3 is TGTGCCATCTCTCTCCGGGCCCCCCCAGAGGATGAGCAGTTCTTC.

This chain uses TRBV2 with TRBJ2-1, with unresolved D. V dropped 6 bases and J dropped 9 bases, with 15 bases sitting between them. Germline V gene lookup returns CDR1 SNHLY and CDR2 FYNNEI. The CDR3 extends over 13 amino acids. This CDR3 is CASSGRTLGEQFF. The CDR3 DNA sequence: TGTGCCAGCAGCGGTCGGACCCTCGGTGAGCAGTTCTTC.

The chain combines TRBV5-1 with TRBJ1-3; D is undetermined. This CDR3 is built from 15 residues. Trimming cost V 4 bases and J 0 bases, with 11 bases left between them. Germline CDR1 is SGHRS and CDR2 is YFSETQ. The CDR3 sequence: CASSPNLFSGNTIYF. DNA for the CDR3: TGCGCCAGCAGCCCCAACCTGTTCTCTGGAAACACCATATATTTT.

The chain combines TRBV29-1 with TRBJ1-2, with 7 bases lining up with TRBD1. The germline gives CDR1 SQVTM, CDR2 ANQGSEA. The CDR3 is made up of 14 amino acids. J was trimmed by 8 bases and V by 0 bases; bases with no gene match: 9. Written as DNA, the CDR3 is TGCAGCGTTGAAGAGAGAGAGGGGGCGCAAGGCTACACCTTC. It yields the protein CSVEEREGAQGYTF.

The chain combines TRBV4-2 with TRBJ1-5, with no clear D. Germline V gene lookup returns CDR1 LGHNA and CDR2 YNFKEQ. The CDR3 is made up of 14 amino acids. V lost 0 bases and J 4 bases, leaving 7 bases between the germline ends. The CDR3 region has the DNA TGTGCCAGCAGCCAAGAGTCCCCGAATCAGCCCCAGCATTTT. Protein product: CASSQESPNQPQHF.

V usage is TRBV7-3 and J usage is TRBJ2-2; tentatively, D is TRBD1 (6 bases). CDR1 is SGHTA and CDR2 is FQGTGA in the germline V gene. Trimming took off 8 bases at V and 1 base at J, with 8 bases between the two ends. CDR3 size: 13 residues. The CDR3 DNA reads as TGTGCCAGCTCGGGACAGAACACCGGGGAGCTGTTTTTT. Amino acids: CASSGQNTGELFF.

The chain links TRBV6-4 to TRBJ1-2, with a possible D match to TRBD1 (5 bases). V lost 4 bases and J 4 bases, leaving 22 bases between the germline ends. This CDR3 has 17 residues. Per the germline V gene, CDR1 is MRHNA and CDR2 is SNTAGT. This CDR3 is CASSARPGLLRGYGYTF. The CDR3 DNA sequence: TGTGCCAGCAGTGCCCGGCCGGGACTCCTTAGGGGCTATGGCTACACCTTC.

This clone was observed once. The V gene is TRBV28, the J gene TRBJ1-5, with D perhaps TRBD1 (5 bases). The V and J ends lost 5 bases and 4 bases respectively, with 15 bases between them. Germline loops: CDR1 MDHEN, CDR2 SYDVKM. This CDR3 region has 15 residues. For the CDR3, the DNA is TGTGCCAGCAGTCCCCCGCCGGGGGATAATCAGCCCCAGCATTTT. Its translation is CASSPPPGDNQPQHF.

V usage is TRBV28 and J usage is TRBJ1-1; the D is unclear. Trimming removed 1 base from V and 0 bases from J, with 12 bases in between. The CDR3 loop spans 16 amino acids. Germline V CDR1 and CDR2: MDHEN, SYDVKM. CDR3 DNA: TGTGCCAGCAGTTTATCCGATCTTATCTTGAACACTGAAGCTTTCTTT. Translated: CASSLSDLILNTEAFF.